A selection of T cell receptor beta chains follows, all from one sample in a study of blood T cell repertoires in COVID-19. The method was immunoSEQ multiplex PCR; TCRdb's version includes in-frame clones alone and lacks a portion of them. The table shows a few hundred thousand clones, with approximately 90% occurring only once. The sample consisted of PBMCs or T cells enriched from blood (not recorded which). The receptors stem from a woman aged 18-35 years who had recovered from COVID-19. Each CDR3 is given with its conserved first and last residue. Fields, in order: clone size, V gene, D gene, J gene, CDR3 DNA, CDR3 protein. A D gene is named only where the DNA matches it firmly. Rows may omit the clone size; those that give it use once, few, many or a size class.

once	TRBV6-1	TRBD1	TRBJ2-2	TGTGCCAGCAGTGCGCGGACAGGGATGAACACCGGGGAGCTGTTTTTT	CASSARTGMNTGELFF
.	TRBV2	.	TRBJ1-1	TGTGCCAGCAGACCAGGGGTCAACACTGAAGCTTTCTTT	CASRPGVNTEAFF
once	TRBV9	.	TRBJ1-6	TGTGCCTCTAACCCCACGGGGAAGTTCGGAGGTTCACCCCTCCACTTT	CASNPTGKFGGSPLHF
.	TRBV12-3/TRBV12-4	.	TRBJ1-2	TGTGCCAGCAGTTCCTTGCGGTATGGCTACACCTTC	CASSSLRYGYTF
.	TRBV3-1/TRBV3-2	.	TRBJ1-2	TGTGCCAGCAGCCAAGATGCCGGTGTCTATGGCTACACCTTC	CASSQDAGVYGYTF
.	TRBV3-1/TRBV3-2	TRBD2	TRBJ2-2	TGTGCCAGCAGCGGGACTAGCGGGGACACCGGGGAGCTGTTTTTT	CASSGTSGDTGELFF
.	TRBV6-1	TRBD1	TRBJ2-3	TGTGCCAGCAGTGAATCAGGGGGCCCAGATACGCAGTATTTT	CASSESGGPDTQYF
.	TRBV12-3/TRBV12-4	.	TRBJ1-2	TGTGCCAGCAGTTCCTCCGGTGGCTACACCTTC	CASSSSGGYTF
.	TRBV15	.	TRBJ1-5	TGTGCCACCAGCAGAGACTTTAGCAATCAGCCCCAGCATTTT	CATSRDFSNQPQHF
.	TRBV2	.	TRBJ1-2	TGTGCCAGCAGTGAAGCAAGGAGTTATGGCTACACCTTC	CASSEARSYGYTF
.	TRBV21-1	.	TRBJ2-5	TGTGCCAGCAGCTCCCCCGGGAAGCGGGGGGGCGAAGAGACCCAGTACTTC	CASSSPGKRGGEETQYF
once	TRBV5-1	.	TRBJ1-6	TGCGCCAGCAGCCGAGCGGGGGAGTCTAATTCACCCCTCCACTTT	CASSRAGESNSPLHF
few	TRBV2	.	TRBJ1-5	TGTGCCAGCAGTGAAGAGGAGGGGAGGGGCAATCAGCCCCAGCATTTT	CASSEEEGRGNQPQHF
.	TRBV2	.	TRBJ1-3	TGTGCCAGCAGGCCTCCGGGACACCCTTCTGGAAACACCATATATTTT	CASRPPGHPSGNTIYF
.	TRBV6-5	.	TRBJ1-2	TGTGCCAGCAGTTACTCTGGGGGCAGTAACTATGGCTACACCTTC	CASSYSGGSNYGYTF
.	TRBV5-1	TRBD1	TRBJ2-7	TGCGCCAGCAGCCCGTCGGACAGGGGAAGAGGTCACCGCTACGAGCAGTACTTC	CASSPSDRGRGHRYEQYF
once	TRBV7-6	TRBD2	TRBJ2-3	TGTGCCAGCAGTCAACTAGCGGGGGGCACAGATACGCAGTATTTT	CASSQLAGGTDTQYF
.	TRBV6-5	TRBD1	TRBJ1-1	TGTGCCAGCAGTACACTCGGACAGGGGGGGAAAGCTTTCTTT	CASSTLGQGGKAFF
.	TRBV19	TRBD1	TRBJ1-2	TGTGCCAGTAGTCCCCGGGACAGGGGGGGCTACACCTTC	CASSPRDRGGYTF
.	TRBV9	TRBD2	TRBJ2-3	TGTGCCAGCAGCGTAGCAGTAGGCGGGGGGAGCACAGATACGCAGTATTTT	CASSVAVGGGSTDTQYF
.	TRBV4-2	.	TRBJ2-1	TGTGCCAGCAGCACCCAGGAGGGGGCCCCCTACAATGAGCAGTTCTTC	CASSTQEGAPYNEQFF
.	TRBV30	TRBD1	TRBJ1-5	TGTGCCTGGAGTGTAGGGGACAGATATCAGCCCCAGCATTTT	CAWSVGDRYQPQHF
.	TRBV11-2	.	TRBJ1-6	TGTGCCAGCAGCCTTGGGACGGGGGTTTCACCCCTCCACTTT	CASSLGTGVSPLHF
.	TRBV28	TRBD1	TRBJ1-3	TGTGCCAGCAGTTACAGGGGGAAGGAGGACACCATATATTTT	CASSYRGKEDTIYF
.	TRBV11-1	.	TRBJ1-4	TGTGCCAGCAGCTGGGGACAACAGATTTTTGGTGAAAAACTGTTTTTT	CASSWGQQIFGEKLFF
.	TRBV18	TRBD1	TRBJ2-5	TGTGCCAGCTCACCACGACAGGGGTGGGAGACCCAGTACTTC	CASSPRQGWETQYF